The 27 T cell receptor beta chains presented below share a single source sample, sequenced in a study of blood T cells in healthy people across ages. A second PCR of 7 to 11 cycles used a sample-barcoded 5' primer and a J-beta primer mix. TCRdb re-analysed the 5' RACE reads in MiXCR, keeping a single row per CDR3 protein. This table has approximately 800,000 distinct CDR3 sequences, about 61% appearing once. Specimen: blood. These receptor sequences come from a man aged 35-49 years in good health.

V gene TRBV20-1 combines with J gene TRBJ2-3; weak D call: TRBD2 (6 bases). Trimming stripped 8 bases from V and 6 bases from J, with 18 bases between. CDR1 is DFQATT, CDR2 SNEGSKA, per germline (reference sequence). CDR3 length equals 13 residues. Here the CDR3 DNA reads TGCAGTACCGGGGGACCTAGGGTCGATACGCAGTATTTT. It encodes CSTGGPRVDTQYF.

The chain links TRBV24-1 to TRBJ2-5; possible D gene TRBD2, 6 bases. Germline CDR1 reads KGHDR; CDR2 reads SFDVKD. With 2 bases removed from V and 11 bases from J, the gap between germline ends came to 17 bases. This CDR3 spans 14 amino acids. Here the CDR3 DNA reads TGTGCCACCAGTGATTCGGGGGTACCCTACGGGCAGTACTTC. This translates into CATSDSGVPYGQYF.

This clonotype was detected a few times. The genes are TRBV9 and TRBJ2-4; maybe TRBD2 (6 bases). Judging by the DNA end, TRBJ2-7 fits better; the J call may be wrong. This CDR3 is built from 16 residues. The germline CDR1 and CDR2 sequences are SGDLS and YYNGEE. The CDR3 region is CASSARGGDGKYEQYF. In DNA form, the CDR3 reads TGTGCCAGCAGCGCACGAGGCGGGGATGGAAAGTACGAGCAGTACTTC.

This clonotype was found a few times. The rearrangement links TRBV28 to TRBJ1-6; 7 nucleotides align to TRBD1. The CDR3 has 15 residues. The trim removed 5 bases at V and 3 bases at J, leaving 4 bases unmatched. Germline V gene data show CDR1 as MDHEN and CDR2 as SYDVKM. The CDR3 sequence: CASSGRDSYNSPLHF. CDR3 coding DNA: TGTGCCAGCAGTGGCCGGGACAGCTATAATTCACCCCTCCACTTT. Combining the CDR3 with reference TRBV28 and TRBJ1-6 gives the whole variable domain DVKVTQSSRYLVKRTGEKVFLECVQDMDHENMFWYRQDPGLGLRLIYFSYDVKMKEKGDIPEGYSVSREKKERFSLILESASTNQTSMYLCASSGRDSYNSPLHFGNGTRLTVT.

V usage is TRBV7-6 and J usage is TRBJ2-5; 9 nucleotides line up with TRBD1. CDR1 is SGHVS and CDR2 is FNYEAQ in the germline V gene. The V gene end was trimmed by 5 bases and the J gene end by 4 bases; junction bases not matched to a gene: 5. This CDR3 comprises 14 residues. The DNA for the CDR3 is TGTGCCAGCAGCCCTACAGGGGGCGTAGAGACCCAGTACTTC. Amino acids: CASSPTGGVETQYF.

Judged by abundance, this clonotype is medium-sized. In DNA, the CDR3 is TGTGCCAGCAGTTTACTAGCGGGCTTCGCAGATACGCAGTATTTT. As protein: CASSLLAGFADTQYF. V and J are TRBV27 and TRBJ2-3; 8 positions agree with TRBD2. Losses at the gene ends were 2 bases for V and 4 bases for J; bases not matched to a gene: 5. This CDR3 has 15 residues. Germline CDR1 and CDR2: MNHEY and SMNVEV (reference sequence).

The rearrangement links TRBV6-2 or TRBV6-3 to TRBJ2-5, with a weak D call TRBD2 (5 bases). The germline V gene encodes CDR1 MNHEY and CDR2 SVGEGT. Trimming stripped 2 bases from V and 4 bases from J, with 17 bases between. The CDR3 runs 16 residues. The CDR3 region has the DNA TGTGCCAGCAGTTACGGTCTAGCACACCGGGGAGAGACCCAGTACTTC. Translated: CASSYGLAHRGETQYF.

The rearrangement joins TRBV19 to TRBJ2-7, with 7 bases aligning to TRBD2. The better agreement between TRBJ2-5 and the DNA end casts doubt on the J call. This CDR3 is built from 16 residues. Germline CDR1 is LNHDA and CDR2 is SQIVND (reference sequence). CDR3 DNA: TGTGCCAGTAGCTTCCAATCAGCGGGGCCTCGGTGGACCCAGTACTTC. Translation gives CASSFQSAGPRWTQYF.

CDR3 in DNA: TGCGCCAGCAGCAATAAGACAGGGAAGAATTCACCCCTCCACTTT. Its protein is CASSNKTGKNSPLHF. This chain links TRBV5-1 with TRBJ1-6; 7 nucleotides align to TRBD1. Per germline, CDR1 SGHRS and CDR2 YFSETQ. Trimming cost V 4 bases and J 7 bases; bases outside gene matches: 8. The CDR3 has 15 amino acids.

This clonotype has just one count. The genes are TRBV9 and TRBJ2-4, with a weak D call TRBD2 (6 bases). The V and J ends lost 0 bases and 10 bases respectively, with 8 bases between them. The CDR3 sequence is 12 residues long. Germline loops: CDR1 SGDLS, CDR2 YYNGEE. CDR3 residues: CASSVVGGIQYF. The CDR3 region has the DNA TGTGCCAGCAGCGTAGTGGGGGGTATTCAGTACTTC.

This clonotype was seen only a few times. A read error may produce the germline difference seen at one junction end. This sequence joins TRBV29-1 and TRBJ2-1; weak D call: TRBD1 (5 bases). CDR1 and CDR2 (germline): SQVTM, ANQGSEA. This CDR3 contains 14 residues. The CDR3 nucleotides are TGCAGCGTTAAAGACGGTGGGGCTAACAATGAGCAGTTCTTC. This sequence encodes CSVKDGGANNEQFF.

In regard to this clonotype: Relative to the germline gene, one junction end is altered; a read error may explain this. V is TRBV11-2 and J is TRBJ2-2, with 8 nucleotides matching TRBD2. The CDR3 is made up of 17 amino acids. The germline CDR1 and CDR2 sequences are SGHAT and FQNNGV. CDR3: CASSLVPTSGGTGDLFF. For the CDR3, the DNA is TGTGCCAGCAGCTTAGTCCCCACTAGCGGAGGCACCGGGGACCTGTTTTTT.

This clonotype turned up a few times. This chain joins TRBV5-1 and TRBJ2-7, with 8 nucleotides matching TRBD1. Germline V gene sequence: CDR1 SGHRS, CDR2 YFSETQ. After removal of 4 bases from V and 2 bases from J, the junction contained 8 bases not matched to a gene. CDR3 length equals 15 residues. CDR3 DNA sequence: TGCGCCAGCAGCCTACGGGACAGGAAAGCCTACGAGCAGTACTTC. It codes for CASSLRDRKAYEQYF.

This clonotype has just a few counts. CDR3 bases: TGCAGCGCGGAGGCCAGAGCCAGGGATTCCCCCTACGAGCAGTACTTC. Translation gives CSAEARARDSPYEQYF. This chain links TRBV29-1 with TRBJ2-7; tentatively, D is TRBD1 or TRBD2 (5 bases each). This CDR3 comprises 16 residues. Per germline, CDR1 SQVTM and CDR2 ANQGSEA. Trimming removed 7 bases at V and 2 bases at J, with 24 bases between.

The chain is built from TRBV5-1 and TRBJ2-1; 9 bases map to TRBD2. This CDR3 comprises 17 residues. With V trimmed by 4 bases and J by 5 bases, 13 bases remained unmatched. Germline assignment: CDR1 SGHRS and CDR2 YFSETQ. The CDR3 here is CASSREGGTSTDNEQFF. DNA of the CDR3: TGCGCCAGCAGCCGGGAGGGGGGGACTAGCACTGACAATGAGCAGTTCTTC.

With respect to this clonotype: This sequence may be a read error, since a much larger clone differs from it by one base. V usage is TRBV2 and J usage is TRBJ2-1; no clear D. Trimming cost V 5 bases and J 12 bases, with 20 bases left between them. CDR1 SNHLY and CDR2 FYNNEI come from the germline V gene. The CDR3 length is 14 residues. Here the CDR3 reads CASSQVGQASVQFF. The CDR3 nucleotides are TGTGCCAGCAGTCAGGTGGGCCAGGCTTCCGTGCAGTTCTTC.

The chain has TRBV20-1 and TRBJ2-1; D is unresolved. Trimming took 1 base from V and 3 from J, leaving 13 bases between them. The CDR3 spans 15 residues. CDR1 and CDR2 (germline): DFQATT, SNEGSKA (reference sequence). In DNA, the CDR3 is TGCAGTGCTAGAGGGGCAGGATCAAGCTACAATGAGCAGTTCTTC. Its translation: CSARGAGSSYNEQFF.

This clonotype was seen only a few times. The gene calls are TRBV10-3 and TRBJ2-7; 8 bases align to TRBD2. Trimming removed 4 bases from V and 0 bases from J; junction bases left unmatched: 5. CDR3 length: 15 residues. Germline V gives CDR1 ENHRY, CDR2 SYGVKD. The CDR3 DNA follows: TGTGCCATCAGTGGGGCCCGGGAGGGCTCCTACGAGCAGTACTTC. Its protein product is CAISGAREGSYEQYF.

This chain joins TRBV20-1 and TRBJ2-1; D might be TRBD2 (6 bases). The CDR3 spans 15 residues. The germline CDR1 and CDR2 sequences are DFQATT and SNEGSKA (reference sequence). V was shortened by 5 bases and J by 0 bases, with 14 bases between the two germline ends. The CDR3 spells CSAAGTPSSYNEQFF. CDR3 DNA sequence: TGCAGTGCTGCCGGGACTCCAAGCTCCTACAATGAGCAGTTCTTC.

This clonotype was recorded a few times. In nucleotides, the CDR3 is TGCAGTGCTCGGGGACTAGCGGGGGGGCCCTCGGAGACCCAGTACTTC. This sequence encodes CSARGLAGGPSETQYF. J is TRBJ2-7 and V is TRBV20-1; 16 bases match TRBD2. The J call may be wrong; the DNA end is better matched by TRBJ2-5. Looked up from germline, CDR1 is DFQATT and CDR2 is SNEGSKA (reference sequence). This CDR3 contains 16 residues.

J is TRBJ2-1 and V is TRBV3-1, with TRBD1 as a possible D gene (5 bases). Germline CDR1 LGHDT, CDR2 YNNKEL (reference sequence). The V gene lost 0 bases and the J gene lost 8 bases, with 14 bases spanning the gap. The CDR3 consists of 15 residues. The CDR3 spells CASSQEAGNADEQFF. The CDR3 bases are TGTGCCAGCAGCCAAGAGGCAGGGAACGCCGATGAGCAGTTCTTC.

The chain joins TRBV5-1 to TRBJ2-3, with 15 bases lining up with TRBD2. V dropped 3 bases and J dropped 2; count of bases not matched to a gene: 4. The CDR3 is 17 residues long. CDR1 is SGHRS and CDR2 is YFSETQ in the germline V gene. CDR3 amino acids: CASSSGLAGGNTDTQYF. CDR3 bases: TGCGCCAGCAGCTCGGGACTAGCGGGAGGAAACACAGATACGCAGTATTTT.

The rearrangement uses TRBV24-1 and TRBJ2-3; TRBD2 is a possible D gene (6 bases). The CDR3 has 18 amino acids. Germline CDR1 is KGHDR and CDR2 is SFDVKD. The V end lost 4 bases, the J end lost 3 bases, and 22 bases lay between the germline ends. CDR3 coding DNA: TGTGCCACCAGTGACCTATCGCCAAGGGGTGGGAGGACAGATACGCAGTATTTT. This codes for CATSDLSPRGGRTDTQYF.

This chain joins TRBV7-3 and TRBJ2-3; 8 bases align to TRBD1. V lost 2 bases, J lost 4 bases, and 2 bases stayed unmatched. Germline V gene lookup returns CDR1 SGHTA and CDR2 FQGTGA. The CDR3 spans 14 residues. The CDR3 coding sequence is TGTGCCAGCAGCTTATCAGGGGGCCCAGATACGCAGTATTTT. Translated: CASSLSGGPDTQYF. Complete variable domain (other parts from reference TRBV7-3 and TRBJ2-3): GAGVSQTPSNKVTEKGKYVELRCDPISGHTALYWYRQSLGQGPEFLIYFQGTGAADDSGLPNDRFFAVRPEGSVSTLKIQRTERGDSAVYLCASSLSGGPDTQYFGPGTRLTVL.

The chain has TRBV11-1 and TRBJ2-3; 13 nucleotides align to TRBD2. CDR1 and CDR2 from the germline V gene are SGHAT and FQDESV (reference sequence). The CDR3 runs 22 residues. Unmatched junction bases numbered 19, after V lost 2 bases and J lost 2 bases. Here the CDR3 DNA reads TGTGCCAGCAGCTTATTCTTTTTCCCCGGACTAGCGGGGGACTCAAACACAGATACGCAGTATTTT. It translates to CASSLFFFPGLAGDSNTDTQYF.

This chain connects TRBV3-1 to TRBJ2-2; 9 nucleotides align to TRBD1. The CDR3 has 14 amino acids. V dropped 3 bases and J dropped 6; count of bases not matched to a gene: 2. CDR1 and CDR2 (germline): LGHDT, YNNKEL (reference sequence). The CDR3 DNA is TGTGCCAGCAGCCACAGACAGGGGGCCGGGGAGCTGTTTTTT. Its protein product is CASSHRQGAGELFF.

This clonotype showed up just once. The chain joins TRBV20-1 to TRBJ2-1, with D possibly matching TRBD1 (5 bases). V shed 4 bases and J shed 0 bases, with 10 bases lying between them. This CDR3 is 14 amino acids long. Per the germline V gene, CDR1 is DFQATT and CDR2 is SNEGSKA (reference sequence). CDR3 in DNA: TGCAGTGCTAACAGGCGAGTCTCCTACAATGAGCAGTTCTTC. It translates to CSANRRVSYNEQFF.